The entry below gives a single TCR beta chain sequence along with its context. The record originates from a study of cytomegalovirus exposure and HLA in healthy donors. The V gene end was trimmed by 5 bases and the J gene end by 1 base; junction bases not matched to a gene: 3. CDR1 LNHDA and CDR2 SQIVND come from the germline V gene (reference sequence). This CDR3 region has 14 residues. Sequencing used immunoSEQ multiplex PCR; TCRdb keeps in-frame clones, though not all of them. The sample records around 170,000 clones, 88% being singletons. This TCR derives from a man between 18 and 35 years old in good health and CMV-seronegative. The chain joins TRBV19 to TRBJ2-5, with 8 bases lining up with TRBD2. The specimen was PBMCs. The CDR3 sequence: CASSLGTSQETQYF. For the CDR3, the DNA is TGTGCCAGTAGTCTCGGGACTAGCCAAGAGACCCAGTACTTC.